This entry lists 22 T cell receptor beta chains sequenced from one sample in a study of T-cell reconstitution after alpha-beta-depleted transplantation in children (dated by TCRdb to about 2016). The library was produced with PCR. Sequencing was performed on an Illumina HiSeq 2500. To normalize quantification of the TCRbeta repertoire, the TCR libraries were built with molecular barcoding that relied on unique molecular identifiers. TCRdb ran its own pipeline on the public reads, namely fastp trimming at Q25 and MiXCR clone calling, and kept in-frame beta chains. Each entry merges the rows of one CDR3 protein and shows their most common DNA and genes. The sample table lists 230,000 or so distinct CDR3 sequences, approximately 12% of them with a count of one. The ten top clones hold around 2.8% of the sample. The source material was PBMCs from the stem cell graft donor, sampled from the stem cell graft. The receptors were sampled from a human donor who donated a stem cell graft to a child with acute lymphoblastic leukemia.

There are many counts of this clonotype. The chain joins TRBV20-1 to TRBJ2-5; D gene ambiguous. The V gene's germline CDR1 is DFQATT and CDR2 SNEGSKA (reference sequence). There are 15 residues in the CDR3. The V end lost 0 bases, the J end lost 0 bases, and 11 bases lay between the germline ends. CDR3 sequence reads: CSARDLLVYQETQYF. The CDR3 DNA reads as TGCAGTGCTAGAGATCTTCTCGTGTACCAAGAGACCCAGTACTTC.

This clonotype was seen repeatedly, ten times or more. V and J are TRBV14 and TRBJ2-2; no reliable D call. The germline V gene encodes CDR1 SGHDN and CDR2 FVKESK. V lost 4 bases and J lost 0, with 12 bases in between. CDR3 length: 16 amino acids. In DNA form, the CDR3 reads TGTGCCAGCAGCCCCTGGGCAGCAGCGAACACCGGGGAGCTGTTTTTT. Translation gives CASSPWAAANTGELFF. Full variable domain (missing parts from reference TRBV14 and TRBJ2-2): EAGVTQFPSHSVIEKGQTVTLRCDPISGHDNLYWYRRVMGKEIKFLLHFVKESKQDESGMPNNRFLAERTGGTYSTLKVQPAELEDSGVYFCASSPWAAANTGELFFGEGSRLTVL.

The chain combines TRBV11-2 with TRBJ2-1; weak D call: TRBD2 (5 bases). The CDR3 covers 15 residues. Germline V gives CDR1 SGHAT, CDR2 FQNNGV. Trimming took off 2 bases at V and 10 bases at J, with 18 bases between the two ends. The CDR3 DNA is TGTGCCAGCAGCTTATCGTCTTCCCGGGATAAAGAGCAGTTCTTC. It encodes CASSLSSSRDKEQFF. Based on the CDR3 plus reference TRBV11-2 and TRBJ2-1, the full variable domain is EAGVAQSPRYKIIEKRQSVAFWCNPISGHATLYWYQQILGQGPKLLIQFQNNGVVDDSQLPKDRFSAERLKGVDSTLKIQPAKLEDSAVYLCASSLSSSRDKEQFFGPGTRLTVL.

This clonotype was picked up many times. DNA of the CDR3: TGTGCCAGCAGCTTAACGGCGGGGGGCACAGATACGCAGTATTTT. It translates to CASSLTAGGTDTQYF. The V call is TRBV7-6, the J call TRBJ2-3; 7 bases match TRBD2. Germline V gives CDR1 SGHVS, CDR2 FNYEAQ. The CDR3 totals 15 residues. V lost 2 bases and J lost 1; bases outside the gene matches: 3.

The gene calls are TRBV7-9 and TRBJ2-7; D is ambiguous. CDR1 and CDR2 (germline): SEHNR, FQNEAQ (reference sequence). Trimming stripped 5 bases from V and 4 bases from J, with 12 bases between. CDR3 length equals 13 residues. The CDR3 DNA reads as TGTGCCAGCAGCACCTATTCATATTACGAGCAGTACTTC. Translated, it gives CASSTYSYYEQYF.

The sample holds many counts of this clonotype. V gene TRBV7-8 combines with J gene TRBJ1-5; a weak D match, TRBD1 (6 bases). Germline V gene sequence: CDR1 SGHVS, CDR2 FQNEAQ. The CDR3 is 15 residues long. Between the trimmed V and J ends, which lost 1 base and 4 bases, there was a span of 11 bases. The CDR3 is CASSLVGQTNQPQHF. CDR3 DNA: TGTGCCAGCAGCTTAGTAGGACAGACAAATCAGCCCCAGCATTTT.

The table lists this clonotype with a few counts. V and J are TRBV20-1 and TRBJ2-7; TRBD2 aligns across 7 bases. The ends lost 3 bases at V and 2 bases at J; junction bases unmatched: 4. CDR1 and CDR2 from the germline V gene are DFQATT and SNEGSKA (reference sequence). This CDR3 has 13 amino acids. The CDR3 reads CSASWTRAYEQYF. Here the CDR3 DNA reads TGCAGTGCTAGTTGGACTAGGGCCTACGAGCAGTACTTC.

This clonotype was seen at least ten times. The rearrangement links TRBV27 to TRBJ2-1; possibly TRBD2 for D (5 bases). Germline V gene data show CDR1 as MNHEY and CDR2 as SMNVEV (reference sequence). Trimming stripped 2 bases from V and 2 bases from J, with 13 bases between. The CDR3 sequence is 16 residues long. The CDR3 DNA follows: TGTGCCAGCAGTTTAGCCGGCGGGTTGCCCTACAATGAGCAGTTCTTC. Its translation is CASSLAGGLPYNEQFF.

The V gene is TRBV6-5, the J gene TRBJ1-3; TRBD1 might be the D (6 bases). V was pared by 6 bases and J by 6 bases, with 18 bases between. The CDR3 consists of 15 residues. The V gene's germline CDR1 is MNHEY and CDR2 SVGAGI. DNA of the CDR3: TGTGCCAGCAGCCTTATCCCGGGGGCGGCAAACACCATATATTTT. The encoded protein is CASSLIPGAANTIYF.

This clonotype was counted ten times or more. This chain joins TRBV20-1 and TRBJ2-3; 8 bases match TRBD2. The trim removed 3 bases at V and 6 bases at J, leaving 14 bases unmatched. Germline-derived CDR1 and CDR2 are DFQATT and SNEGSKA (reference sequence). This CDR3 region has 16 residues. The CDR3 nucleotides read TGCAGTGCTAGTCTCCTAGCGGGCTACGAAGGGGATACGCAGTATTTT. It specifies CSASLLAGYEGDTQYF.

Many counts were recorded for this clonotype. The V and J genes are TRBV4-2 and TRBJ2-1; the match to TRBD2 covers 14 bases. The CDR3 is 17 amino acids. CDR1 is LGHNA and CDR2 is YNFKEQ in the germline V gene. Trimming removed 3 bases from V and 8 bases from J; junction bases left unmatched: 9. CDR3 DNA: TGTGCCAGCAGCCATAGCCCGGGACTAGCGGGAGTATATGAGCAGTTCTTC. Translating gives CASSHSPGLAGVYEQFF.

This clonotype was seen at least ten times. V and J are TRBV19 and TRBJ2-2; perhaps D is TRBD1 or TRBD2 (5 bases each). The CDR3 sequence is 13 residues long. Germline CDR1 reads LNHDA; CDR2 reads SQIVND (reference sequence). V was trimmed by 3 bases and J by 8 bases, leaving 10 bases between them. The CDR3 coding sequence is TGTGCCAGTAGTATCTCGGGGACGGGGGAGCTGTTTTTT. Translating gives CASSISGTGELFF.

At least ten counts were recorded for this clonotype. CDR3 protein: CASSQDVPSYNEQFF. The CDR3 DNA reads as TGCGCCAGCAGCCAAGATGTACCCTCCTACAATGAGCAGTTCTTC. The V and J genes are TRBV4-3 and TRBJ2-1; no reliable D call. Germline CDR1 LGHNA, CDR2 YSLEER. The CDR3 is 15 residues long. V dropped 0 bases and J dropped 0 bases, with 6 bases sitting between them.

This clonotype was detected many times. The chain joins TRBV28 to TRBJ2-7; D gene unclear. Trimming shortened V by 5 bases and J by 2 bases, and 16 bases separated the two germline ends. Germline V gene lookup returns CDR1 MDHEN and CDR2 SYDVKM. The CDR3 has 15 amino acids. This CDR3 reads CASSGQWPNTYEQYF. In DNA, the CDR3 is TGTGCCAGCAGTGGCCAATGGCCCAACACCTACGAGCAGTACTTC.

In this sample, this clonotype turned up many times. This chain joins TRBV29-1 and TRBJ2-7, with 8 bases aligning to TRBD1. From germline, CDR1 is SQVTM and CDR2 ANQGSEA. With V trimmed by 0 bases and J by 4 bases, 5 bases remained unmatched. CDR3 length equals 14 residues. The CDR3 region has the DNA TGCAGCGTTGAAGAGCCAGGGGGCAGGTACGAGCAGTACTTC. It translates to CSVEEPGGRYEQYF.

The chain joins TRBV18 to TRBJ2-1; perhaps D is TRBD1 or TRBD2 (5 bases each). Per germline, CDR1 KGHSH and CDR2 LQKENI. This CDR3 has 15 amino acids. The V end lost 2 bases, the J end lost 0 bases, and 8 bases lay between the germline ends. This CDR3 reads CASSPGAGSYNEQFF. Written as DNA, the CDR3 is TGTGCCAGCTCACCAGGGGCGGGCTCCTACAATGAGCAGTTCTTC. Full variable domain (remainder filled in from reference TRBV18 and TRBJ2-1): NAGVMQNPRHLVRRRGQEARLRCSPMKGHSHVYWYRQLPEEGLKFMVYLQKENIIDESGMPKERFSAEFPKEGPSILRIQQVVRGDSAAYFCASSPGAGSYNEQFFGPGTRLTVL.

This clonotype was seen ten or more times. V and J are TRBV20-1 and TRBJ2-1; 11 bases match TRBD2. The CDR3 is 14 amino acids. Germline CDR1 is DFQATT and CDR2 is SNEGSKA (reference sequence). V lost 1 base, J lost 9 bases, and 5 bases stayed unmatched. CDR3 residues: CSARGLAGSIEQFF. For the CDR3, the DNA is TGCAGTGCTAGAGGACTAGCGGGAAGTATTGAGCAGTTCTTC.

The sample holds one count of this clonotype. At one boundary the junction diverges from the germline segment, which might be a read error. V usage is TRBV12-3 or TRBV12-4 and J usage is TRBJ2-3; no firm D call. This CDR3 region has 13 residues. Here the CDR3 reads CASGSRSTDTQYF. CDR3 bases: TGTGCCAGCGGCTCCCGAAGCACAGATACGCAGTATTTC.

This clonotype was recorded at least ten times. The V call is TRBV15, the J call TRBJ1-3; D is unclear. The CDR3 consists of 14 residues. Per the germline V gene, CDR1 is LNHNV and CDR2 is YYDKDF (reference sequence). V was clipped by 6 bases and J by 4 bases, with 13 bases between them. CDR3 DNA sequence: TGTGCCACCAGAGGCAGGTCGACGGGAAACACCATATATTTT. It is translated as CATRGRSTGNTIYF.

The V gene is TRBV12-3 or TRBV12-4, the J gene TRBJ2-6; D remains unclear. Trimming pared 6 bases from V and 1 base from J, leaving 7 bases between. CDR3 length: 14 amino acids. In DNA form, the CDR3 reads TGTGCCAGCAGAGTTCCTTCTGGGGCCAACGTCCTGACTTTC. Translating gives CASRVPSGANVLTF.

This clonotype was seen repeatedly, ten times or more. This chain uses TRBV20-1 with TRBJ1-1, with D perhaps matching TRBD1 (6 bases). The ends were cut back, 5 bases at V and 1 base at J, with 8 bases in the middle. The CDR3 has 12 amino acids. Per the germline V gene, CDR1 is DFQATT and CDR2 is SNEGSKA (reference sequence). For the CDR3, the DNA is TGCAGTGCTTCCAGGGGGAACACTGAAGCTTTCTTT. Its translation is CSASRGNTEAFF.

This clonotype was counted at least ten times. The chain uses TRBV20-1 and TRBJ2-1; 7 nucleotides line up with TRBD2. The CDR3 sequence is 16 residues long. J was trimmed by 4 bases and V by 4 bases; bases with no gene match: 13. CDR1 DFQATT and CDR2 SNEGSKA come from the germline V gene (reference sequence). DNA of the CDR3: TGCAGTGCTAACCAGGCTAGCGGCAGAAGATACAATGAGCAGTTCTTC. Its translation: CSANQASGRRYNEQFF.